The 18 T cell receptor beta chains below were found in one sample sequenced in a study of PD-1 blockade in mismatch repair-deficient tumors (dated by TCRdb to about 2017). The library was built by means of the immunoSEQ multiplex PCR assay. TCRdb mirrors the immuneACCESS table, restricted to in-frame sequences. Some clones are absent from its copies; in checked studies, under half trace to an unresolved V gene, and the reason for the others is unknown. The sample table shows some 130,000 clones, and about 90% are seen once. 12% of the sample is in the top ten clones. This specimen consisted of peripheral blood, obtained 70 to 72 weeks after starting pembrolizumab. All receptors come from an adult with mismatch repair-deficient cancer.

J is TRBJ1-4 and V is TRBV7-9, with 7 bases identical to TRBD1. The V segment lost 5 bases and the J segment 0 bases; nucleotides outside the gene matches: 12. The CDR3 is made up of 18 amino acids. CDR1 and CDR2 (germline): SEHNR, FQNEAQ (reference sequence). The CDR3 DNA follows: TGTGCCAGCAGCGCAACCACCGCAGGGACAGCAACTAATGAAAAACTGTTTTTT. Translation gives CASSATTAGTATNEKLFF. The whole variable domain, remainder taken from reference TRBV7-9 and TRBJ1-4, is DTGVSQNPRHKITKRGQNVTFRCDPISEHNRLYWYRQTLGQGPEFLTYFQNEAQLEKSRLLSDRFSAERPKGSFSTLEIQRTEQGDSAMYLCASSATTAGTATNEKLFFGSGTQLSVL.

The V call is TRBV18, the J call TRBJ2-4; 7 bases agree with TRBD1. Per germline, CDR1 KGHSH and CDR2 LQKENI. The CDR3 has 15 residues. V was clipped by 6 bases and J by 2 bases; unmatched bases: 7. The CDR3: CASSPEGQSKNIQYF. In nucleotides, the CDR3 is TGTGCCAGCTCCCCCGAGGGACAGTCCAAAAACATTCAGTACTTC.

The rearrangement links TRBV15 to TRBJ1-2; the match to TRBD1 covers 8 bases. This CDR3 is built from 14 residues. V gave up 5 bases and J gave up 6 bases; unmatched junction bases: 8. CDR1 and CDR2 (germline): LNHNV, YYDKDF (reference sequence). CDR3 sequence reads: CATSRPGQVNGYTF. CDR3 in DNA: TGTGCCACCAGCCGTCCGGGACAGGTAAATGGCTACACCTTC.

The J gene is TRBJ2-5, the V gene TRBV5-6; D gene unclear. The length of the CDR3 is 11 residues. Deletions cut 4 bases from V and 9 bases from J, with 10 bases between. The germline gives CDR1 SGHDT, CDR2 YYEEEE. DNA of the CDR3: TGTGCCAGCAGCCGAGCTGGGGCCCAGTACTTC. It is translated as CASSRAGAQYF.

The chain joins TRBV10-2 to TRBJ1-2; no definite D call. This CDR3 has 13 amino acids. The V gene's germline CDR1 is WSHSY and CDR2 SAAADI. Trimming took off 6 bases at V and 4 bases at J, with 12 bases between the two ends. The chain's CDR3 is CASRGDKPYGYTF. The CDR3 DNA follows: TGCGCCAGCAGAGGAGACAAACCCTATGGCTACACCTTC.

This chain joins TRBV5-1 and TRBJ2-7, with 7 bases aligning to TRBD2. CDR3 length: 15 residues. The V gene's germline CDR1 is SGHRS and CDR2 YFSETQ. V was clipped by 4 bases and J by 2 bases; unmatched bases: 9. The CDR3 spells CASSAYSSGPYEQYF. The DNA for the CDR3 is TGCGCCAGCAGCGCCTATTCTAGCGGACCCTACGAGCAGTACTTC.

The genes are TRBV5-1 and TRBJ2-7; TRBD1 agrees at 9 bases. The germline CDR1 and CDR2 sequences are SGHRS and YFSETQ. V was pared by 1 base and J by 2 bases, with 1 base of the junction left unmatched. The CDR3 loop spans 14 amino acids. As DNA, the CDR3 is TGCGCCAGCAGCTTGCACAGGGGGCCCTACGAGCAGTACTTC. As protein: CASSLHRGPYEQYF.

The gene calls are TRBV7-9 and TRBJ2-5; 13 positions agree with TRBD2. The CDR3 loop spans 15 amino acids. With 5 bases clipped from V and 5 bases from J, the junction kept 5 bases outside the gene matches. CDR1 and CDR2 (germline): SEHNR, FQNEAQ (reference sequence). The DNA of the CDR3 is TGTGCCAGCAGCCCCGGACTAGCGGGAGTTGAGACCCAGTACTTC. As protein: CASSPGLAGVETQYF.

This CDR3 reads CASSLFPREGDNEQFF. CDR3 DNA sequence: TGTGCCAGCAGTTTATTCCCCCGGGAGGGCGACAATGAGCAGTTCTTC. This sequence joins TRBV28 and TRBJ2-1, with 8 bases matching TRBD2. Germline CDR1 reads MDHEN; CDR2 reads SYDVKM. The V gene end was trimmed by 1 base and the J gene end by 5 bases; junction bases not matched to a gene: 7. This CDR3 is 16 amino acids long.

In this sample, this clone turned up a few times. This sequence joins TRBV4-1 and TRBJ2-1; 9 nucleotides match TRBD2. The CDR3 is made up of 13 amino acids. The germline V gene encodes CDR1 MGHRA and CDR2 YSYEKL. The J segment lost 15 bases and the V segment lost 0 bases, leaving 6 bases of the junction unmatched. CDR3 residues: CASSQDHGGRAFF. The CDR3 DNA follows: TGCGCCAGCAGCCAAGATCATGGCGGGAGGGCGTTCTTC.

This clone was seen once. The chain links TRBV7-2 to TRBJ2-7; D unresolved. V was pared by 0 bases and J by 3 bases, with 6 bases between. This CDR3 is 13 amino acids long. The germline V gene encodes CDR1 SGHTA and CDR2 FQGNSA. The CDR3 here is CASSLAEDYEQYF. CDR3 coding DNA: TGTGCCAGCAGCTTAGCCGAGGACTACGAGCAGTACTTC.

The V gene is TRBV10-2, the J gene TRBJ2-3; D is undetermined. The CDR3 consists of 16 residues. Germline assignment: CDR1 WSHSY and CDR2 SAAADI. Trimming removed 3 bases from V and 0 bases from J, with 13 bases in between. The CDR3 protein is CASSDRPGASTDTQYF. The CDR3 DNA reads as TGCGCCAGCAGTGATAGACCCGGCGCTAGCACAGATACGCAGTATTTT.

The chain carries TRBV7-9 and TRBJ2-1, with D unresolved. Germline lookup yields CDR1 SEHNR and CDR2 FQNEAQ (reference sequence). The length of the CDR3 is 15 residues. V gave up 0 bases and J gave up 4 bases, with 10 bases separating them. CDR3 nucleotide sequence: TGTGCCAGCAGCTTAGCGCATAACAAATACAATGAGCAGTTCTTC. This codes for CASSLAHNKYNEQFF.

The chain carries TRBV5-6 and TRBJ1-2, with D possibly TRBD1 on 6 matching bases. From germline, CDR1 is SGHDT and CDR2 YYEEEE. The length of the CDR3 is 14 residues. Trimming removed 1 base at V and 6 bases at J, with 13 bases between. CDR3 loop: CASSLPGAYDGYTF. The CDR3 nucleotides are TGTGCCAGCAGCTTGCCGGGGGCGTATGATGGCTACACCTTC.

The chain combines TRBV9 with TRBJ1-1; D might be TRBD1 (6 bases). With 0 bases removed from V and 4 bases from J, the gap between germline ends came to 13 bases. The germline CDR1 and CDR2 sequences are SGDLS and YYNGEE. There are 15 residues in the CDR3. DNA of the CDR3: TGTGCCAGCAGCGTAGGGGGTGGAGGGGGCACTGAAGCTTTCTTT. Residues: CASSVGGGGGTEAFF.

The chain is built from TRBV13 and TRBJ2-2, with D tentatively TRBD1 (6 bases). There are 14 residues in the CDR3. CDR1 PRHDT and CDR2 FYEKMQ come from the germline V gene (reference sequence). V was clipped by 5 bases and J by 7 bases, with 14 bases between them. In nucleotides, the CDR3 is TGTGCCAGCAGCCTAAACAGGGTGGTCGGGGAGCTGTTTTTT. It codes for CASSLNRVVGELFF.

This chain links TRBV11-3 with TRBJ2-7, with TRBD1 identical over 8 bases. Trimming removed 7 bases from V and 5 bases from J; junction bases left unmatched: 10. There are 14 residues in the CDR3. Looked up from germline, CDR1 is SGHNT and CDR2 is YENEEA. The CDR3, as DNA: TGTGCCAGCACCGTCTGGCAGGGGGCCGACGAGCAGTACTTC. Amino acids: CASTVWQGADEQYF.

The V call is TRBV5-1, the J call TRBJ2-1; possibly TRBD1 or TRBD2 for D (5 bases each). The V end lost 1 base, the J end lost 7 bases, and 9 bases lay between the germline ends. This CDR3 comprises 13 residues. Germline CDR1 and CDR2: SGHRS and YFSETQ. The CDR3 loop is CASSLSWGNEQFF. The CDR3 nucleotides read TGCGCCAGCAGCTTGTCGTGGGGGAATGAGCAGTTCTTC.